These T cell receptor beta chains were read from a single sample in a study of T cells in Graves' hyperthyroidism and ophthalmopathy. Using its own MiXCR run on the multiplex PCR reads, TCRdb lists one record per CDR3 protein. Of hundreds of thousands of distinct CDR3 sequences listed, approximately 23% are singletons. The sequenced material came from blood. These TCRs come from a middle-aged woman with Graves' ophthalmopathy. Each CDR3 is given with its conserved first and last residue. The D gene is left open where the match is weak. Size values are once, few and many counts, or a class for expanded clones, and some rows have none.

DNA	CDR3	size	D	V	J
TGTGCCACCAGCGACAACGACTACGAGCAGTACTTC	CATSDNDYEQYF	many	NA	TRBV15	TRBJ2-7
TGTGCCAGCTCACCAAGACCCCAGGAGACCCAGTACTTC	CASSPRPQETQYF	NA	NA	TRBV18	TRBJ2-5
TGTGCCAGCACTTGGGGGAGTGGGAGTACCTACGAGCAGTACTTC	CASTWGSGSTYEQYF	many	NA	TRBV11-2	TRBJ2-7
TGTGCCATCAGGTTATCCCGGGACAGCATTATCTATGGCTACACCTTT	CAIRLSRDSIIYGYTF	NA	TRBD1	TRBV28	TRBJ1-2
TGTGCCAGCATGGGGGACAGATACGAGCAGTACTTC	CASMGDRYEQYF	many	TRBD1	TRBV7-9	TRBJ2-7
TGTGCCAGCAGTTTCAGCCCCCGGGACAGTTCCTACGAGCAGTACTTC	CASSFSPRDSSYEQYF	many	TRBD1	TRBV6-5	TRBJ2-7
TGTGCCAGCAGCCAACACGGTATTGAAGAGACCCAGTACTTC	CASSQHGIEETQYF	many	NA	TRBV4-2	TRBJ2-5
TGTGCCAGCAGTTTAATAGCGGCTAGCTCCTACGAGCAGTACTTC	CASSLIAASSYEQYF	many	NA	TRBV12-3/TRBV12-4	TRBJ2-7
TGTGCCAGCAGTGTTCACCGGGGGGCTGAAGCTTTCTTT	CASSVHRGAEAFF	many	NA	TRBV2	TRBJ1-1
TGCGCCAGCAGCGCATTACAGGGGAACACTGAAGCTTTCTTT	CASSALQGNTEAFF	many	NA	TRBV5-1	TRBJ1-1
TGTGCCAGCAGTCCAGGGGGGTGGGAGCTGTTTTTT	CASSPGGWELFF	many	NA	TRBV6-1	TRBJ2-2
TGTGCCAGCTTCAACCGGGACATCAACTATGGCTACACCTTC	CASFNRDINYGYTF	many	NA	TRBV28	TRBJ1-2
TGTGCCACCCCTACGGGGGAACTTATGGTGGGCTACACCTTC	CATPTGELMVGYTF	NA	NA	TRBV6-1	TRBJ1-2
TGTGCCAGTACCCCGGGGACAGCAGAAAACTATGGCTACACCTTC	CASTPGTAENYGYTF	few	TRBD1	TRBV19	TRBJ1-2
TGTGCCTGGAGTGCAAGGGTGGGGGAGCAGTACTTC	CAWSARVGEQYF	NA	NA	TRBV30	TRBJ2-7
TGTGCCAGCAGTCCCACAGGGGGAGGAAACACCATATATTTT	CASSPTGGGNTIYF	many	TRBD1	TRBV7-8	TRBJ1-3
TGTGCCAGCAATCAACAGGGGGGCGAGCAGTACTTC	CASNQQGGEQYF	many	TRBD1	TRBV27	TRBJ2-7
TGTGCCAGCAGTTTACGGGGCCCAAGGCATTTT	CASSLRGPRHF	many	NA	TRBV12-3/TRBV12-4	TRBJ1-5
TGCAGCGTTGTCGGTAGCTCTGGGGCCAACGTCCTGACTTTC	CSVVGSSGANVLTF	many	NA	TRBV29-1	TRBJ2-6
TGCGCCAGCAGCTTTGAGTCAGGGATCTACGAGCAGTACTTC	CASSFESGIYEQYF	many	NA	TRBV5-1	TRBJ2-7
TGTGCCAGCAGTTACTCGGCCGGGGACACCATATATTTT	CASSYSAGDTIYF	many	NA	TRBV6-5	TRBJ1-3
TGCAGCGTTGAAGGGCTAGGCGGGAGGTTCTACGAGCAGTACTTC	CSVEGLGGRFYEQYF	many	TRBD2	TRBV29-1	TRBJ2-7
TGTGCCAGTAGTATGGGCGCAGGGGTTAACTATGGCTACACCTTC	CASSMGAGVNYGYTF	many	NA	TRBV19	TRBJ1-2
TGTGCCAGCAGTTTATATGGTGGAACCTACGAGCAGTACTTC	CASSLYGGTYEQYF	NA	NA	TRBV27	TRBJ2-7
TGTGCCAGCAGCAGAGGGGGAAGATCCGAGACCCAGTACTTC	CASSRGGRSETQYF	many	NA	TRBV7-9	TRBJ2-5
TGTGCCAGCAGCGCGACCCCGAACACCGGGGAGCTGTTTTTT	CASSATPNTGELFF	many	NA	TRBV2	TRBJ2-2
TGTGCCAGCAGGAGCCGTGCAAACTCCTACGAGCAGTACTTC	CASRSRANSYEQYF	NA	NA	TRBV28	TRBJ2-7